This T cell receptor beta chain was documented in a study of blood T cell repertoires in COVID-19. Study-level background: COVID-19 samples, acute and convalescent, were from the United States, Italy and Spain.

Under the authors' procedure: Quantification of nucleated cells was approximated via reference gene primer amplification. Only in-frame clones appear in the TCRdb table, and some are missing; sequencing was by immunoSEQ multiplex PCR. Clone size and V and J calls were adopted from that table, with D and trimming inferred from the DNA. The top ten hold around 12% of the sample, which has about 190,000 clones, 65% to 80% seen once. The CDR3 length is 15 residues. Germline V gives CDR1 SEHNR, CDR2 FQNEAQ (reference sequence). After removal of 4 bases from V and 6 bases from J, the junction contained 8 bases not matched to a gene. This clone was found once.

The clonotype was recovered from a woman aged 50 to 65 with acute or convalescent COVID-19. The rearrangement uses TRBV7-9 and TRBJ2-3, with TRBD2 identical over 9 bases. Sequenced sample: peripheral blood. The CDR3 here is CASSSPSGEQDTQYF. Here the CDR3 DNA reads TGTGCCAGCAGCTCTCCTAGCGGGGAACAGGATACGCAGTATTTT.